This TCR beta chain was captured in a study of blood T cells in healthy people across ages. Study-wide results and caveats: Observed TCR beta diversity per million T cells went down as age went up. This fall followed a roughly linear course with age.

Each donor gave approximately 9.5 milliliters of peripheral blood. Per sample, no less than 6 micrograms of total RNA were extracted. As concerns this clonotype: The antigen is undetermined.

PCR was performed a second time for about 6 to 11 cycles using a sample-barcoded 5' primer and a J-beta primer mix. No fewer than 2.5 million CDR3-containing paired-end reads came from each sample. One entry per CDR3 protein results from TCRdb running MiXCR on the 5' RACE reads. The profile shows roughly 680,000 distinct CDR3 sequences, under 65% of them singletons. Sequencing was performed on blood. This clonotype was obtained from a woman older than 75 in good health.

In DNA, the CDR3 is TGTGCCAGCAGTTACGGTAACATGAACACTGAAGCTTTCTTT. This translates into CASSYGNMNTEAFF. J is TRBJ1-1 and V is TRBV6-5, with D uncertain. From germline, CDR1 is MNHEY and CDR2 SVGAGI. With 2 bases removed from V and 0 bases from J, the gap between germline ends came to 7 bases. The CDR3 runs 14 residues.